This TCR beta chain was recovered during a study of T cells after yellow fever vaccination. The overall study: Researchers used SMART-Seq v4 Ultra Low Input to prepare fractions that had low cell numbers. Study observations and caveats: The booster response re-showed most primary clones: 95% to 96% CD4, around 87% CD8.

UMIs and a universal primer site were added when TCR cDNA was made by 5'RACE template switching. MiXCR was run by TCRdb on the 5' RACE reads, yielding one entry per CDR3 protein. This sample carries around 100,000 distinct CDR3 sequences, more than 7.5% of them seen once, and the ten largest clones take over 25%. Germline assignment: CDR1 DFQATT and CDR2 SNEGSKA (reference sequence). There are 15 residues in the CDR3. The V gene lost 6 bases and the J gene lost 4 bases, with 20 bases spanning the gap. The sample holds many counts of this clonotype. Antigen specificity is unknown. The chain employs TRBV20-1 and TRBJ2-3; D is undetermined. The sequenced sample was CD8+ T cells sorted from PBMCs, obtained 45 days after the yellow fever booster vaccination. The sequence was obtained from a man aged 25-40 years who received the YFV17D yellow fever vaccine. The CDR3 DNA sequence: TGCAGTGCCTCCTCGGAAGAAGGAATCTCAGATACGCAGTATTTT. The encoded protein is CSASSEEGISDTQYF.